This T cell receptor beta chain was documented in a study of Ad26.COV2.S vaccination and SARS-CoV-2 variants. Study as a whole: Administration of Ad26.COV2.S was intramuscular, either once or twice 56 days apart.

Notes on this clone: Its matching antigen is unknown.

The CDR3 sequence is 14 residues long. V shed 4 bases and J shed 1 base, with 5 bases lying between them. Per the germline V gene, CDR1 is MRHNA and CDR2 is SNTAGT. Findings and caveats of the study: With respect to non-spike TCR breadth, vaccine and placebo recipients were similar. Substantial post-vaccination breadth of spike-specific CD8+ and CD4+ T cell responses was reported.

Here immunoSEQ multiplex PCR was the method, and the copy in TCRdb shows in-frame clones only, minus some. The sample has 360,000 or so clones, roughly 87% seen once; the top ten hold 3.4%. Treatment meaning: roughly 19 received Ad26.COV2.S at low or high dose, single or two shots; 5 received placebo; per-sample allocation not given. All samples were drawn on day 63, counting from the first vaccine or placebo injection. The sequencing here drew on peripheral blood, taken in a trial of Ad26.COV2.S vaccine versus placebo. The chain links TRBV6-4 to TRBJ2-6, with a possible D match to TRBD1 (5 bases). The TCR originated in a person aged 18-65 years who received the Ad26.COV2.S COVID-19 vaccine or a placebo. CDR3 sequence reads: CASSGTSGANVLTF. CDR3 in DNA: TGTGCCAGCAGTGGGACATCTGGGGCCAACGTCCTGACTTTC.